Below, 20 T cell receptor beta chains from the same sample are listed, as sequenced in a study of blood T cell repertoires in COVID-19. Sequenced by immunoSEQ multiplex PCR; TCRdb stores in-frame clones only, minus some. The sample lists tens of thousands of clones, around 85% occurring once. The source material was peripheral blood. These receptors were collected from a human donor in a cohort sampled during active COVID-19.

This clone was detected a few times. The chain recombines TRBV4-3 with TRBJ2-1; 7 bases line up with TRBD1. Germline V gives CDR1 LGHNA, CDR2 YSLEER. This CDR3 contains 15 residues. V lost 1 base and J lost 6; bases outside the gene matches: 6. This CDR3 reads CASSQVQGPFNEQFF. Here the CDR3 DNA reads TGCGCCAGCAGCCAAGTACAGGGGCCCTTCAATGAGCAGTTCTTC.

The CDR3 spells CASSQVWTGLHEQYF. CDR3 nucleotides: TGCGCCAGCAGCCAAGTGTGGACAGGGTTACACGAGCAGTACTTC. The chain combines TRBV4-3 with TRBJ2-7, with 8 bases fitting TRBD1. V was pared by 1 base and J by 5 bases, with 7 bases of the junction left unmatched. The germline V gene encodes CDR1 LGHNA and CDR2 YSLEER. CDR3 length: 15 amino acids.

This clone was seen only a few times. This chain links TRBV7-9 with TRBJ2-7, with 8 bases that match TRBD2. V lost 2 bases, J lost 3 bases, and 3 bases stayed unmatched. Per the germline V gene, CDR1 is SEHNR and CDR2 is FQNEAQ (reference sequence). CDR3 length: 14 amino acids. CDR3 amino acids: CASSLSGGIYEQYF. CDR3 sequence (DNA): TGTGCCAGCAGCTTATCGGGGGGGATCTACGAGCAGTACTTC.

Here the CDR3 DNA reads TGTGCCTGGAGCGGGGGGGAGAATGAGCAGTTCTTC. This codes for CAWSGGENEQFF. V and J are TRBV30 and TRBJ2-1; the match to TRBD2 covers 8 bases. The germline gives CDR1 GTSNPN, CDR2 SVGIG (reference sequence). The V and J ends lost 3 bases and 7 bases, in that order; junction bases with no gene match: 2. CDR3 length: 12 residues.

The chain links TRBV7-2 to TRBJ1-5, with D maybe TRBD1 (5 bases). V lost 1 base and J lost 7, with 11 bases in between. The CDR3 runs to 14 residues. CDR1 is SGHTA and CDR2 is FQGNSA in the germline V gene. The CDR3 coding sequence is TGTGCCAGCAGCTTAGGACAGACCAGCCAGCCCCAGCATTTT. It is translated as CASSLGQTSQPQHF.

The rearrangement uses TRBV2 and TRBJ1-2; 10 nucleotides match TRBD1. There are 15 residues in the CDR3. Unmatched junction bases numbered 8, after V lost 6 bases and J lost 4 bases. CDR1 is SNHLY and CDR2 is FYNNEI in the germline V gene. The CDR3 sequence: CASSRDRGGGYGYTF. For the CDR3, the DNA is TGTGCCAGCAGCCGGGACAGGGGAGGAGGCTATGGCTACACCTTC.

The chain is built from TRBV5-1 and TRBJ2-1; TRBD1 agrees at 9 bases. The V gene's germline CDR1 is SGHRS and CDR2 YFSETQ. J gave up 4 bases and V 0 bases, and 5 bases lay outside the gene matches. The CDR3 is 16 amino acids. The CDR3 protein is CASSLERDRDYNEQFF. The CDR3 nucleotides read TGCGCCAGCAGCTTGGAACGGGACAGGGATTACAATGAGCAGTTCTTC. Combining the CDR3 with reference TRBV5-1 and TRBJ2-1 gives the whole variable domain KAGVTQTPRYLIKTRGQQVTLSCSPISGHRSVSWYQQTPGQGLQFLFEYFSETQRNKGNFPGRFSGRQFSNSRSEMNVSTLELGDSALYLCASSLERDRDYNEQFFGPGTRLTVL.

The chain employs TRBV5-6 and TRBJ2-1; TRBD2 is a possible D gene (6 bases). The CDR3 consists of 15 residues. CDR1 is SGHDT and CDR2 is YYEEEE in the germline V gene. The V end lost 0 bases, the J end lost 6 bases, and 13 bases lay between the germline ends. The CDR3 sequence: CASSLVGGKANEQFF. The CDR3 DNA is TGTGCCAGCAGCTTGGTGGGCGGGAAGGCCAATGAGCAGTTCTTC.

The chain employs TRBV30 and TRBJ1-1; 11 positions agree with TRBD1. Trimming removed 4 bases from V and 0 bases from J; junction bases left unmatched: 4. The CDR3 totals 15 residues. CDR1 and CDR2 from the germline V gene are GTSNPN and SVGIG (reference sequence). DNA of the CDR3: TGTGCCTGGAATGGACAGGGGGCTTTGAACACTGAAGCTTTCTTT. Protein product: CAWNGQGALNTEAFF.

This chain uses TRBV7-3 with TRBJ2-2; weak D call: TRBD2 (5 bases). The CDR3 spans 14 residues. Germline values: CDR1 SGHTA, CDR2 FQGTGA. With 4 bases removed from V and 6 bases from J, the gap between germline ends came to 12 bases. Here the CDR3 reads CASSSGLVAGELFF. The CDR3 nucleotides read TGTGCCAGCAGCTCCGGACTCGTGGCCGGGGAGCTGTTTTTT.

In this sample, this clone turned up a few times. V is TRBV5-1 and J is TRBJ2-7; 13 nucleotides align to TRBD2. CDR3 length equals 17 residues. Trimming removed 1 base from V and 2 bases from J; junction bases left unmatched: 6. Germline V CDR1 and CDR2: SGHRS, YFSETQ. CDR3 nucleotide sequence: TGCGCCAGCAGCTTGTCCAGAACTAGCGGGAGGGCCTACGAGCAGTACTTC. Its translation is CASSLSRTSGRAYEQYF. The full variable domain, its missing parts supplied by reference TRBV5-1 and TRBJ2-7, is KAGVTQTPRYLIKTRGQQVTLSCSPISGHRSVSWYQQTPGQGLQFLFEYFSETQRNKGNFPGRFSGRQFSNSRSEMNVSTLELGDSALYLCASSLSRTSGRAYEQYFGPGTRLTVT.

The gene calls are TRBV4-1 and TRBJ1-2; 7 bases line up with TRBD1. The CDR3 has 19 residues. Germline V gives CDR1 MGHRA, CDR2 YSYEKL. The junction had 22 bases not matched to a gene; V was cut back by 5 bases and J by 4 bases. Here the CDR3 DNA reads TGCGCCAGCAGCGGGATTTCCCCCGGGACAGTATCTTCTTCCTATGGCTACACCTTC. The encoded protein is CASSGISPGTVSSSYGYTF.

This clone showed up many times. CDR3 in amino acids: CASSKDRDTEAFF. CDR3 DNA: TGTGCCAGCAGCAAGGACAGAGACACTGAAGCTTTCTTT. The chain has TRBV12-3 or TRBV12-4 and TRBJ1-1, with D possibly TRBD1 on 6 matching bases. This CDR3 has 13 amino acids. V was pared by 6 bases and J by 3 bases, with 11 bases between.

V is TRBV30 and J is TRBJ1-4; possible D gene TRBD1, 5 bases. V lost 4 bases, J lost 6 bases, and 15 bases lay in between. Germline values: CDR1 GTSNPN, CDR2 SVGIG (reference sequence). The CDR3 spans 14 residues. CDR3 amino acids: CAWNPWGTDEKLFF. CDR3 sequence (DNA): TGTGCCTGGAACCCGTGGGGGACTGATGAAAAACTGTTTTTT.

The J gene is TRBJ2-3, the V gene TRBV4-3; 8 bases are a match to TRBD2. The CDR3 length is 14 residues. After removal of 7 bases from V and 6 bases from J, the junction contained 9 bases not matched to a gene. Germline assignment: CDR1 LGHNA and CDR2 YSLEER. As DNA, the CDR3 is TGCGCCAGCATGACAGCGGGAGTCAGCGATACGCAGTATTTT. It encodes CASMTAGVSDTQYF.

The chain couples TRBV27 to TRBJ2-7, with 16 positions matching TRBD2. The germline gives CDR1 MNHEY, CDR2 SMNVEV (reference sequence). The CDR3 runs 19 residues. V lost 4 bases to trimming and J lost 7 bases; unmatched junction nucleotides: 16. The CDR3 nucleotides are TGTGCCAGCAGTTCACCGGGACTAGCGGGAGGGAGGGTCCTGGGGGAGCAGTACTTC. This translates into CASSSPGLAGGRVLGEQYF.

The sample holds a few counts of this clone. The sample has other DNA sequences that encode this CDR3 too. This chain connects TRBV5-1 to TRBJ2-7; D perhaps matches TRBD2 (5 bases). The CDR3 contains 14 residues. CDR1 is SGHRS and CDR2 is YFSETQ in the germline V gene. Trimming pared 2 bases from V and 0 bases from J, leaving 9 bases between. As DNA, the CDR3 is TGCGCCAGCAGCTTAAGCGGTAGCTCCTACGAGCAGTACTTC. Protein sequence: CASSLSGSSYEQYF.

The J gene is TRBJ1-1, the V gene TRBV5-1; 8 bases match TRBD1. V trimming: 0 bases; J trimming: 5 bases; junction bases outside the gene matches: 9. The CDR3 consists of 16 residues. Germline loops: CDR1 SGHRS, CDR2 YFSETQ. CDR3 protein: CASSLEGRGRYTEAFF. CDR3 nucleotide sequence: TGCGCCAGCAGCTTGGAAGGCAGGGGGCGATATACTGAAGCTTTCTTT.

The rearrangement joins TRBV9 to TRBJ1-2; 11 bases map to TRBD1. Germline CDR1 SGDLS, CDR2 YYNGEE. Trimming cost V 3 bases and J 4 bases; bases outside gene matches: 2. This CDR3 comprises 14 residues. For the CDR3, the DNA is TGTGCCAGCAGCGCCGGGACAGGGGGCTATGGCTACACCTTC. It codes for CASSAGTGGYGYTF.

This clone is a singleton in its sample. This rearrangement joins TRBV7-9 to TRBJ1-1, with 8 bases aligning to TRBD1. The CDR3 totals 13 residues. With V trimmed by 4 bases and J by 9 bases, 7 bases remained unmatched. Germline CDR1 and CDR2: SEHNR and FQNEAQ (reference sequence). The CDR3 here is CASSYDRQGKAFF. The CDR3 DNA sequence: TGTGCCAGCAGCTACGACCGACAGGGGAAAGCTTTCTTT.